These 27 T cell receptor beta chains originate from one sample sequenced in a study of T cell clones after liver transplantation (dated by TCRdb to the late 2010s). Library preparation was by the immunoSEQ multiplex PCR assay. In its TCRdb copy, this immuneACCESS table keeps in-frame sequences only and misses some clones. Where compared with another copy, unresolved V genes explain less than half of these, and the others have no known cause. For this sample there are around 60,000 clones; about 64% appear just once. Of the sample, over 14% falls within the top ten clones. The sample's time point label is to be understood as: pre-transplant. The material was CD4+ T cells from blood, obtained before liver transplant. These receptors all stem from a human donor who received a liver transplant.

The chain employs TRBV11-3 and TRBJ2-1, with 12 bases that match TRBD2. Per the germline V gene, CDR1 is SGHNT and CDR2 is YENEEA. This CDR3 contains 19 residues. The ends lost 2 bases at V and 0 bases at J; junction bases unmatched: 8. The CDR3 DNA sequence: TGTGCCAGCAGCTTACATACTAGCGGGGGGACCGGCTCCTACAATGAGCAGTTCTTC. This encodes CASSLHTSGGTGSYNEQFF. Variable domain in full (rest from reference TRBV11-3 and TRBJ2-1): EAGVVQSPRYKIIEKKQPVAFWCNPISGHNTLYWYLQNLGQGPELLIRYENEEAVDDSQLPKDRFSAERLKGVDSTLKIQPAELGDSAVYLCASSLHTSGGTGSYNEQFFGPGTRLTVL.

The chain carries TRBV6-1 and TRBJ1-6; a weak D match, TRBD1 (6 bases). The CDR3 has 15 residues. The V end was cut by 5 bases, the J end by 10 bases, with 18 bases between. Germline assignment: CDR1 MNHNS and CDR2 SASEGT. The CDR3 nucleotides read TGTGCCAGCAGTCCTAAACCAGACAGGACCTCACCCCTCCACTTT. It codes for CASSPKPDRTSPLHF.

The chain uses TRBV6-6 and TRBJ2-1; the match to TRBD1 covers 8 bases. The CDR3 has 12 residues. The germline V gene encodes CDR1 MNHNY and CDR2 SVGAGI (reference sequence). J was trimmed by 12 bases and V by 6 bases; bases with no gene match: 7. CDR3 sequence: CASRPRGLGQFF. CDR3 nucleotide sequence: TGTGCCAGCAGGCCCAGGGGGCTTGGGCAGTTCTTC.

The chain combines TRBV6-6 with TRBJ2-3, with 9 bases fitting TRBD2. Per germline, CDR1 MNHNY and CDR2 SVGAGI (reference sequence). This CDR3 has 15 amino acids. V lost 2 bases and J lost 4; bases outside the gene matches: 4. The CDR3 nucleotides read TGTGCCAGCAGTTACCCAGCGGGGGGCGCAGATACGCAGTATTTT. Residues: CASSYPAGGADTQYF.

The chain has TRBV4-1 and TRBJ2-1, with 10 nucleotides matching TRBD2. The germline gives CDR1 MGHRA, CDR2 YSYEKL. The junction had 8 bases not matched to a gene; V was cut back by 3 bases and J by 0 bases. The CDR3 spans 18 residues. The CDR3 DNA reads TGCGCCAGCAGCCAGTATCTAGCGGGGGCGAGCTCCTACAATGAGCAGTTCTTC. The encoded protein is CASSQYLAGASSYNEQFF.

The chain has TRBV19 and TRBJ1-2; 11 bases line up with TRBD1. Germline-derived CDR1 and CDR2 are LNHDA and SQIVND (reference sequence). V gave up 6 bases and J gave up 7 bases; unmatched junction bases: 13. The CDR3 loop spans 16 amino acids. DNA of the CDR3: TGTGCCAGTAGCTCGATCGATCGGGACAGGGGGTTTGGCTACACCTTC. Its translation: CASSSIDRDRGFGYTF.

This clone was seen just once. The rearrangement uses TRBV11-2 and TRBJ1-1, with a weak D call TRBD1 (6 bases). The CDR3 consists of 12 residues. With 3 bases removed from V and 6 bases from J, the gap between germline ends came to 8 bases. Per the germline V gene, CDR1 is SGHAT and CDR2 is FQNNGV. CDR3 protein: CASSFNRAEAFF. In nucleotides, the CDR3 is TGTGCCAGCAGCTTCAACAGGGCTGAAGCTTTCTTT.

This clone has only one observation. V gene TRBV5-4 combines with J gene TRBJ2-7, with 7 bases lining up with TRBD2. There are 15 residues in the CDR3. With V trimmed by 4 bases and J by 5 bases, 12 bases remained unmatched. Germline CDR1 reads SGHNT; CDR2 reads YYREEE (reference sequence). The CDR3 reads CASSHMSRGGNEQYF. The CDR3 bases are TGTGCCAGCAGCCACATGTCCCGGGGAGGGAACGAGCAGTACTTC. The variable domain in full, completed from reference TRBV5-4 and TRBJ2-7, reads ETGVTQSPTHLIKTRGQQVTLRCSSQSGHNTVSWYQQALGQGPQFIFQYYREEENGRGNFPPRFSGLQFPNYSSELNVNALELDDSALYLCASSHMSRGGNEQYFGPGTRLTVT.

This clone was detected only a few times. This rearrangement joins TRBV4-2 to TRBJ2-1; D may be TRBD1 (6 bases). Germline V lookup: CDR1 LGHNA, CDR2 YNFKEQ. This CDR3 is 14 amino acids long. The V and J ends lost 4 bases and 6 bases respectively, with 13 bases between them. CDR3 sequence (DNA): TGTGCCAGCAGCCCGGGACAAACCCCCAATGAGCAGTTCTTC. Translating gives CASSPGQTPNEQFF.

This clone has just one count. J is TRBJ2-5 and V is TRBV19; 7 bases line up with TRBD1. With 3 bases clipped from V and 2 bases from J, the junction kept 6 bases outside the gene matches. Germline CDR1 reads LNHDA; CDR2 reads SQIVND (reference sequence). This CDR3 is 15 amino acids long. The CDR3 reads CASSIAAGGQETQYF. The CDR3, as DNA: TGTGCCAGTAGTATTGCCGCAGGGGGTCAAGAGACCCAGTACTTC.

The chain employs TRBV6-1 and TRBJ2-3, with D perhaps TRBD1 (5 bases). There are 15 residues in the CDR3. Trimming took off 1 base at V and 2 bases at J, with 10 bases between the two ends. Germline assignment: CDR1 MNHNS and CDR2 SASEGT. In DNA form, the CDR3 reads TGTGCCAGCAGTGAAGTAGGGGTTTCCACAGATACGCAGTATTTT. It codes for CASSEVGVSTDTQYF.

This clone was seen only once. The chain carries TRBV6-5 and TRBJ2-1; 7 bases are a match to TRBD2. The CDR3 runs 15 residues. Trimming at V came to 5 bases and at J to 6 bases, leaving 10 bases not matched to a gene. The V gene's germline CDR1 is MNHEY and CDR2 SVGAGI. The CDR3 protein is CASSRHGTKTNEQFF. The CDR3 bases are TGTGCCAGCAGTCGACACGGGACTAAGACCAATGAGCAGTTCTTC.

There are many counts of this clone. This rearrangement joins TRBV19 to TRBJ1-1, with 8 nucleotides matching TRBD1. With 2 bases clipped from V and 5 bases from J, the junction kept 7 bases outside the gene matches. Per the germline V gene, CDR1 is LNHDA and CDR2 is SQIVND (reference sequence). There are 15 residues in the CDR3. The DNA for the CDR3 is TGTGCCAGTAGTATATTCGGACAGGGCAAAACTGAAGCTTTCTTT. Its protein is CASSIFGQGKTEAFF. The full variable domain, with the rest looked up from reference TRBV19 and TRBJ1-1, is DGGITQSPKYLFRKEGQNVTLSCEQNLNHDAMYWYRQDPGQGLRLIYYSQIVNDFQKGDIAEGYSVSREKKESFPLTVTSAQKNPTAFYLCASSIFGQGKTEAFFGQGTRLTVV.

This rearrangement joins TRBV30 to TRBJ2-3; 7 bases are a match to TRBD1. The CDR3 is 15 residues long. Germline V gene sequence: CDR1 GTSNPN, CDR2 SVGIG (reference sequence). The V and J ends lost 0 bases and 6 bases, in that order; junction bases with no gene match: 9. The CDR3 is CAWSVQQGLTDTQYF. CDR3 coding DNA: TGTGCCTGGAGTGTACAACAGGGGCTGACGGATACGCAGTATTTT. The complete variable domain, with remaining parts taken from reference TRBV30 and TRBJ2-3, reads SQTIHQWPATLVQPVGSPLSLECTVEGTSNPNLYWYRQAAGRGLQLLFYSVGIGQISSEVPQNLSASRPQDRQFILSSKKLLLSDSGFYLCAWSVQQGLTDTQYFGPGTRLTVL.

This rearrangement joins TRBV9 to TRBJ2-3; 8 nucleotides line up with TRBD2. With V trimmed by 4 bases and J by 3 bases, 7 bases remained unmatched. The CDR3 extends over 15 amino acids. Germline CDR1 is SGDLS and CDR2 is YYNGEE. CDR3 region: CASSSVGGGTDTQYF. CDR3 in DNA: TGTGCCAGCAGCTCGGTGGGCGGGGGGACAGATACGCAGTATTTT.

The V call is TRBV6-5, the J call TRBJ1-5; 7 bases fit TRBD1. The CDR3 is made up of 15 amino acids. The trim removed 5 bases at V and 1 base at J, leaving 5 bases unmatched. Per germline, CDR1 MNHEY and CDR2 SVGAGI. Here the CDR3 DNA reads TGTGCCAGCAGTAAGGGACAGAGAAGCAATCAGCCCCAGCATTTT. Translation: CASSKGQRSNQPQHF.

The chain couples TRBV2 to TRBJ2-3, with 7 nucleotides matching TRBD2. Unmatched junction bases numbered 12, after V lost 3 bases and J lost 6 bases. Per germline, CDR1 SNHLY and CDR2 FYNNEI. The CDR3 consists of 16 residues. The CDR3 reads CASSEQGGQFTDTQYF. The CDR3 DNA is TGTGCCAGCAGTGAGCAGGGAGGGCAATTTACTGATACGCAGTATTTT. The full variable domain, with the rest looked up from reference TRBV2 and TRBJ2-3, is EPEVTQTPSHQVTQMGQEVILRCVPISNHLYFYWYRQILGQKVEFLVSFYNNEISEKSEIFDDQFSVERPDGSNFTLKIRSTKLEDSAMYFCASSEQGGQFTDTQYFGPGTRLTVL.

The chain is built from TRBV6-1 and TRBJ2-3, with D hard to call. Germline V CDR1 and CDR2: MNHNS, SASEGT. This CDR3 region has 15 residues. The V end was cut by 5 bases, the J end by 4 bases, with 16 bases between. The chain's CDR3 is CASSPPARTSDTQYF. CDR3 bases: TGTGCCAGCAGTCCCCCCGCGAGAACTTCAGATACGCAGTATTTT.

This clone was seen just once. V and J are TRBV2 and TRBJ2-3; 7 nucleotides align to TRBD1. There are 15 residues in the CDR3. Trimming took 6 bases from V and 2 from J; bases not matched to a gene: 8. Per germline, CDR1 SNHLY and CDR2 FYNNEI. The CDR3 sequence: CASRPIGGYTDTQYF. As DNA, the CDR3 is TGTGCCAGCAGGCCGATAGGGGGCTACACAGATACGCAGTATTTT. Together with reference TRBV2 and TRBJ2-3, the CDR3 gives the full variable domain: EPEVTQTPSHQVTQMGQEVILRCVPISNHLYFYWYRQILGQKVEFLVSFYNNEISEKSEIFDDQFSVERPDGSNFTLKIRSTKLEDSAMYFCASRPIGGYTDTQYFGPGTRLTVL.

The rearrangement links TRBV27 to TRBJ1-3; TRBD1 is a possible D gene (6 bases). This CDR3 is built from 15 residues. Germline V lookup: CDR1 MNHEY, CDR2 SMNVEV (reference sequence). The germline V and J ends were trimmed by 8 bases and 3 bases, with 17 bases remaining between them. This CDR3 reads CASGPLVGGGNTIYF. The CDR3 coding sequence is TGTGCCAGCGGCCCGTTGGTAGGGGGTGGAAACACCATATATTTT.

The chain combines TRBV13 with TRBJ2-7; 7 nucleotides line up with TRBD2. Unmatched junction bases numbered 9, after V lost 4 bases and J lost 3 bases. This CDR3 has 15 amino acids. Germline V gene sequence: CDR1 PRHDT, CDR2 FYEKMQ (reference sequence). The CDR3 DNA reads TGTGCCAGCAGCTCCTCTGGCGGGGAGGGCTACGAGCAGTACTTC. As protein: CASSSSGGEGYEQYF.

The rearrangement links TRBV2 to TRBJ1-4; D perhaps matches TRBD1 (6 bases). The germline V gene encodes CDR1 SNHLY and CDR2 FYNNEI. The CDR3 has 14 residues. Trimming removed 4 bases at V and 4 bases at J, with 10 bases between. The CDR3, as DNA: TGTGCCAGCAGTGTATCAGGGGATAATGAAAAACTGTTTTTT. It encodes CASSVSGDNEKLFF. The whole variable domain, filled in from reference TRBV2 and TRBJ1-4, reads EPEVTQTPSHQVTQMGQEVILRCVPISNHLYFYWYRQILGQKVEFLVSFYNNEISEKSEIFDDQFSVERPDGSNFTLKIRSTKLEDSAMYFCASSVSGDNEKLFFGSGTQLSVL.

By share of the sample, this clone is medium-sized. The chain uses TRBV5-1 and TRBJ1-6; TRBD1 is a possible D gene (5 bases). The V and J ends lost 4 bases and 7 bases respectively, with 12 bases between them. Germline V lookup: CDR1 SGHRS, CDR2 YFSETQ. CDR3 size: 14 residues. The CDR3 coding sequence is TGCGCCAGCAGCCCCTCCCGGGGGAATTCACCCCTCCACTTT. It is translated as CASSPSRGNSPLHF.

V is TRBV15 and J is TRBJ1-5; TRBD1 matches at 9 bases. The germline V gene encodes CDR1 LNHNV and CDR2 YYDKDF (reference sequence). This CDR3 comprises 18 residues. The V gene end was trimmed by 3 bases and the J gene end by 2 bases; junction bases not matched to a gene: 11. The CDR3 DNA follows: TGTGCCACCAGCAGCCGGGGACAGGGAAGGACAGGCAATCAGCCCCAGCATTTT. Translating gives CATSSRGQGRTGNQPQHF.

The rearrangement links TRBV5-1 to TRBJ1-4, with 10 bases identical to TRBD1. Germline V gives CDR1 SGHRS, CDR2 YFSETQ. The CDR3 totals 15 residues. V gave up 1 base and J gave up 5 bases; unmatched junction bases: 2. CDR3 DNA sequence: TGCGCCAGCAGCTTGATGGGACAGGGGAATGAAAAACTGTTTTTT. Amino acids: CASSLMGQGNEKLFF.

The chain carries TRBV6-4 and TRBJ1-1; perhaps TRBD1 as D (6 bases). CDR3 length equals 14 residues. Germline V gives CDR1 MRHNA, CDR2 SNTAGT. The germline V and J ends were trimmed by 2 bases and 4 bases, with 11 bases remaining between them. The CDR3 DNA sequence: TGTGCCAGCAGTGACAGGGGGTCTAGCACTGAAGCTTTCTTT. Translated: CASSDRGSSTEAFF.

This clone was seen more than once but under ten times. The junction differs from germline at one of its ends, possibly a read error. V gene TRBV28 combines with J gene TRBJ2-7; D is undetermined. The CDR3 is made up of 10 amino acids. CDR1 is MDHEN, CDR2 SYDVKM, per germline. CDR3 bases: TGTGCCAGCAGGTCCTGCGAGCAGTACTTC. Translating gives CASRSCEQYF. Drawing the rest from reference TRBV28 and TRBJ2-7, the complete variable domain is DVKVTQSSRYLVKRTGEKVFLECVQDMDHENMFWYRQDPGLGLRLIYFSYDVKMKEKGDIPEGYSVSREKKERFSLILESASTNQTSMYLCASRSCEQYFGPGTRLTVT.